These T cell receptor beta chains were read from a single sample in a study of T cell repertoires in cytomegalovirus infection. For these TCRs, the target antigens are not known. A single record per CDR3 protein comes from TCRdb applying MiXCR to the reads. This table holds approximately 100,000 distinct CDR3 sequences, around 31% found once. The sample here was CD8+ T cells from cultured PBMCs, taken from culture after CMV antigen stimulation. The origin of the receptors is a human donor in good health (CMV status not recorded). Some clones in this sample may be carry-over from other donors' samples. The CDR3 runs from the conserved cysteine through the conserved F or W. Each record gives: J gene, D gene, clone size, V gene, CDR3 DNA, CDR3 protein. A D gene is named only where the DNA matches it firmly. Clone size is given for some rows only: seen once, a few or many times, or a class if the clone is expanded.

>TRBJ2-4|NA|NA|TRBV6-2/TRBV6-3
TGTGCCAGCAGCCTTAGTACCAACATTCAGTACTTC
CASSLSTNIQYF
>TRBJ2-1|NA|NA|TRBV4-2
TGTGCCAGCAGCCTTTACGGATTAGGCGAGAATGAGCAGTTCTTC
CASSLYGLGENEQFF
>TRBJ1-1|TRBD1|NA|TRBV6-2/TRBV6-3
TGTGCCAGCAGTTACGACAGGGTACTAAACACTGAAGCTTTCTTT
CASSYDRVLNTEAFF
>TRBJ2-7|NA|few|TRBV12-3/TRBV12-4
TGTGCCAGCAGTTTTGGGACCCCCAGGGCCTACGAGCAGTACTTC
CASSFGTPRAYEQYF
>TRBJ2-1|TRBD2|NA|TRBV9
TGTGCCAGCAGCGCCCTAACTAGCGGGCCCGCCTACAATGAGCAGTTCTTC
CASSALTSGPAYNEQFF
>TRBJ1-6|TRBD1|NA|TRBV14
TGTGCCAGCAGCCTGACAGGGAATAATTCACCCCTCCACTTT
CASSLTGNNSPLHF
>TRBJ2-3|TRBD2|NA|TRBV5-4
TGTGCCAGCAGCTCCCCTCGCGAGCGGGGCGGAGATACGCAGTATTTT
CASSSPRERGGDTQYF
>TRBJ2-7|NA|NA|TRBV29-1
TGCAGCGTTGGGACCGATTACGAGCAGTACTTC
CSVGTDYEQYF
>TRBJ2-7|NA|NA|TRBV9
TGTGCCAGCAGCCCCACCGGAGGGCGCGACGGTCAGTACTTC
CASSPTGGRDGQYF
>TRBJ1-2|NA|once|TRBV2
TGTGCCAGCAGTGATGCGGGGGTTTTGAGCTATGGCTACACCTTC
CASSDAGVLSYGYTF
>TRBJ1-2|NA|NA|TRBV27
TGTGCCAGCAGACCCCAAGCAGCCAGCTATGGCTACACCTTC
CASRPQAASYGYTF
>TRBJ2-3|NA|NA|TRBV14
TGTGCCAGCAGCCCATGGGCTAGCACAGATATGCAGTATTTT
CASSPWASTDMQYF
>TRBJ2-7|NA|NA|TRBV12-3/TRBV12-4
TGTGCCAGCAGTTCCTGGACAGTCTCCTACGAGCAGTACTTC
CASSSWTVSYEQYF
>TRBJ1-1|NA|many|TRBV7-9
TGTGCCAGCAGCTCTGAGATCAGGGCCACTGAAGCTTTCTTT
CASSSEIRATEAFF
>TRBJ1-3|NA|NA|TRBV25-1
TGTGCCAGCAGTGACGGTGCTGGAAACACCATATATTTT
CASSDGAGNTIYF
>TRBJ1-2|NA|NA|TRBV6-5
TGTGCCAGCAGTTACTCGAAGGGGCTCGGCTACACCTTC
CASSYSKGLGYTF
>TRBJ1-2|NA|few|TRBV27
TGTGCCAGCACCATGGTCGGGTCGGGGCCCCTAGCCGACTACACCTTC
CASTMVGSGPLADYTF
>TRBJ2-1|NA|NA|TRBV7-9
TGTGCCAGCAGCGCTCAATACAATGAGCAGTTCTTC
CASSAQYNEQFF
>TRBJ2-3|NA|NA|TRBV7-8
TGTGCCAGCAGCTTAGTGGGGGGGGCCACAGATACGCAGTATTTT
CASSLVGGATDTQYF
>TRBJ1-2|NA|NA|TRBV27
TGTGCCAGCAGTCCGTTTGGGGGAACCTATGGCTACACCTTC
CASSPFGGTYGYTF
>TRBJ2-5|TRBD2|many|TRBV7-9
TGTGCCAGCAGCTTAGGGACTAGCGGGGCTTTGGCGGAGACCCAGTACTTC
CASSLGTSGALAETQYF
>TRBJ2-3|TRBD2|NA|TRBV12-3/TRBV12-4
TGTGCCAGCAGCCGAGGACTAGCGGAGCAGTATTTT
CASSRGLAEQYF
>TRBJ2-1|TRBD1|few|TRBV6-5
TGTGCCAGCGTCAGGTCGACAGGGGTTGGGGATGAGCAGTTCTTC
CASVRSTGVGDEQFF
>TRBJ2-7|NA|NA|TRBV28
TGTGCCAGCGATTCTCCCTCCCAGGACCATTACGAGCAGTACTTC
CASDSPSQDHYEQYF
>TRBJ2-5|TRBD1|NA|TRBV12-3/TRBV12-4
TGTGCCAGCAGTTCCTCTTGGACAGGGGACGAGACCCAGTACTTC
CASSSSWTGDETQYF
>TRBJ2-1|TRBD1|few|TRBV19
TGTGCCAGTAGTATTGGGGACAGGGCCTACAATGAGCAGTTCTTC
CASSIGDRAYNEQFF
>TRBJ1-5|NA|NA|TRBV7-9
TGTGCCAGCAGCTTAGAAGGGGTTCAGCCCCAGCATTTT
CASSLEGVQPQHF
>TRBJ2-3|NA|few|TRBV12-3/TRBV12-4
TGTGCCAGCAGTTTAAGGAATAGCGGAGCCCCTAGCACAGATACGCAGTATTTT
CASSLRNSGAPSTDTQYF
>TRBJ2-3|NA|NA|TRBV5-6
TGTGCCAGCAGCTTGGAAACAGATACGCAGTATTTT
CASSLETDTQYF
>TRBJ1-2|NA|NA|TRBV10-3
TGTGCCATCAAAAACAGGGTCCCTAACGAGGGAGGCTACACCTTC
CAIKNRVPNEGGYTF
>TRBJ1-6|NA|many|TRBV7-2
TGTGCCAGCAGGTTGAGGGACATTCAAAATTCACCCCTCCACTTT
CASRLRDIQNSPLHF
>TRBJ2-3|NA|many|TRBV4-1
TGCGCCAGCAGCCAAGATCGGAACACAGATACGCAGTATTTT
CASSQDRNTDTQYF
>TRBJ2-3|NA|few|TRBV6-6
TGTGCCAGCAGTTACTTGGCAGATACGCAGTATTTT
CASSYLADTQYF
>TRBJ1-4|TRBD1|few|TRBV19
TGTGCCAGTAGTCCCCTCGGACAGGGGGCAGGAGCTAATGAAAAACTGTTTTTT
CASSPLGQGAGANEKLFF
>TRBJ2-1|TRBD2|NA|TRBV7-9
TGTGCCAGCAGACCCGGGATAGCGGGGGACGACAATGAGCAGTTCTTC
CASRPGIAGDDNEQFF
>TRBJ2-1|NA|few|TRBV7-3
TGTGCCAGCAGCTTAACGGCTAGGGACTACAATGAGCAGTTCTTC
CASSLTARDYNEQFF
>TRBJ2-7|TRBD1|NA|TRBV7-8
TGTGCCAGCAGCACCAGACAGGGGGGGAGCTACGAGCAGTACTTC
CASSTRQGGSYEQYF
>TRBJ1-1|TRBD1|few|TRBV12-3/TRBV12-4
TGTGCCACCACAGGGGATCACACTGAAGCTTTCTTT
CATTGDHTEAFF